This passage covers 31 T cell receptor beta chains from one sample sequenced in a study of cytomegalovirus exposure and HLA in healthy donors. Primers included in the PCR were 60 Vbeta and 13 Jbeta primers. Some clones are missing from TCRdb's copy, which holds only in-frame ones; the method was immunoSEQ multiplex PCR. The sample consists of 150,000 to 180,000 clones, 65% to 85% of them appearing once. The material sequenced was PBMCs. The source is a woman between 40 and 50 years old in good health and CMV-seropositive.

This clone was detected once. The chain employs TRBV5-1 and TRBJ2-7, with TRBD1 matching over 7 bases. The CDR3 totals 14 residues. V lost 4 bases and J lost 7; bases outside the gene matches: 11. Germline assignment: CDR1 SGHRS and CDR2 YFSETQ. The CDR3 DNA reads as TGCGCCAGCAGCCCAGGGACAGAAGGACGGGAGCAGTACTTC. This encodes CASSPGTEGREQYF.

In this sample, this clone turned up a few times. The chain has TRBV6-1 and TRBJ1-1; a possible D gene is TRBD1 (5 bases). The CDR3 has 13 residues. Germline CDR1 MNHNS, CDR2 SASEGT. Trimming removed 2 bases from V and 1 base from J, with 5 bases in between. The CDR3 reads CASSEQGNTEAFF. For the CDR3, the DNA is TGTGCCAGCAGTGAACAGGGGAACACTGAAGCTTTCTTT.

The chain joins TRBV2 to TRBJ1-2; D is undetermined. Germline V CDR1 and CDR2: SNHLY, FYNNEI. Trimming took off 6 bases at V and 7 bases at J, with 15 bases between the two ends. CDR3 length: 13 amino acids. CDR3 protein: CASRRSSSGGYTF. The CDR3 nucleotides read TGTGCCAGCAGGCGGAGTAGTTCGGGTGGCTACACCTTC.

This chain uses TRBV18 with TRBJ2-7; 7 nucleotides line up with TRBD1. This CDR3 is 14 amino acids long. With V trimmed by 3 bases and J by 5 bases, 7 bases remained unmatched. CDR1 KGHSH and CDR2 LQKENI come from the germline V gene. This chain's CDR3 is CASSPLRQGHEQYF. The CDR3 nucleotides read TGTGCCAGCTCACCTCTACGACAGGGTCACGAGCAGTACTTC.

J is TRBJ2-1 and V is TRBV27; 7 bases match TRBD2. V shed 2 bases and J 6 bases; nucleotides not matched to a gene: 10. CDR1 is MNHEY and CDR2 is SMNVEV in the germline V gene (reference sequence). The CDR3 spans 16 residues. CDR3 nucleotides: TGTGCCAGCAGTTTAGGCTGGACTAGTAAGGGCAATGAGCAGTTCTTC. Translated: CASSLGWTSKGNEQFF.

The V call is TRBV28, the J call TRBJ1-5; D remains unclear. Germline-derived CDR1 and CDR2 are MDHEN and SYDVKM. Trimming removed 2 bases at V and 0 bases at J, with 5 bases between. The CDR3 totals 14 residues. CDR3 DNA sequence: TGTGCCAGCAGTTTAACAACTAGCAATCAGCCCCAGCATTTT. It translates to CASSLTTSNQPQHF. The complete variable domain, with remaining parts taken from reference TRBV28 and TRBJ1-5, reads DVKVTQSSRYLVKRTGEKVFLECVQDMDHENMFWYRQDPGLGLRLIYFSYDVKMKEKGDIPEGYSVSREKKERFSLILESASTNQTSMYLCASSLTTSNQPQHFGDGTRLSIL.

The V gene is TRBV6-6, the J gene TRBJ1-4; D perhaps matches TRBD1 (6 bases). There are 15 residues in the CDR3. Germline V gives CDR1 MNHNY, CDR2 SVGAGI (reference sequence). V was clipped by 6 bases and J by 5 bases, with 16 bases between them. CDR3 loop: CASSIPGGGNEKLFF. The DNA for the CDR3 is TGTGCCAGCAGCATCCCTGGGGGCGGGAATGAAAAACTGTTTTTT.

The chain has TRBV6-5 and TRBJ2-1, with D tentatively TRBD1 (6 bases). CDR1 and CDR2 (germline): MNHEY, SVGAGI. V lost 3 bases and J 8 bases, leaving 14 bases between the germline ends. CDR3 length: 14 residues. CDR3 coding DNA: TGTGCCAGCAGTTATACAGGGATAGAAGATGAGCAGTTCTTC. Translated: CASSYTGIEDEQFF.

This clone showed up just once. The V and J genes are TRBV6-5 and TRBJ2-2; 8 bases align to TRBD1. The CDR3 has 14 amino acids. The ends lost 8 bases at V and 5 bases at J; junction bases unmatched: 7. Germline values: CDR1 MNHEY, CDR2 SVGAGI. The CDR3 here is CASLDRVGTGELFF. The CDR3 DNA follows: TGTGCCAGCCTGGACAGGGTGGGAACCGGGGAGCTGTTTTTT.

The chain recombines TRBV27 with TRBJ1-5; weak D call: TRBD1 (5 bases). The CDR3 runs to 13 residues. With 6 bases removed from V and 4 bases from J, the gap between germline ends came to 10 bases. The germline CDR1 and CDR2 sequences are MNHEY and SMNVEV (reference sequence). The CDR3 coding sequence is TGTGCCAGCAGGCCCGGGGGAAATCAGCCCCAGCATTTT. This codes for CASRPGGNQPQHF.

This chain connects TRBV28 to TRBJ1-3; 9 bases line up with TRBD1. Germline CDR1 MDHEN, CDR2 SYDVKM. The CDR3 length is 15 residues. With V trimmed by 9 bases and J by 0 bases, 6 bases remained unmatched. CDR3 residues: CASTGQGFSGNTIYF. The CDR3 nucleotides read TGTGCCAGTACGGGACAGGGATTCTCTGGAAACACCATATATTTT.

J is TRBJ2-1 and V is TRBV5-1; D not resolved. V lost 0 bases, J lost 7 bases, and 17 bases lay in between. Germline V gives CDR1 SGHRS, CDR2 YFSETQ. The CDR3 runs to 16 residues. The DNA of the CDR3 is TGCGCCAGCAGCTTGGATCGTATAGGTAGCACGAATGAGCAGTTCTTC. It is translated as CASSLDRIGSTNEQFF.

The rearrangement links TRBV18 to TRBJ2-3; TRBD2 agrees at 10 bases. This CDR3 contains 16 residues. The germline V gene has CDR1 KGHSH and CDR2 LQKENI. V gave up 0 bases and J gave up 5 bases; unmatched junction bases: 5. The CDR3 DNA reads TGTGCCAGCTCACCACCTCTAGCGGGAGCTGGAGATACGCAGTATTTT. Translated, it gives CASSPPLAGAGDTQYF.

This rearrangement joins TRBV19 to TRBJ1-5; a possible D gene is TRBD1 (6 bases). The ends were cut back, 1 base at V and 4 bases at J, with 11 bases in the middle. The CDR3 is made up of 15 amino acids. Per germline, CDR1 LNHDA and CDR2 SQIVND (reference sequence). The CDR3 here is CASSIVPGVNQPQHF. CDR3 in DNA: TGTGCCAGTAGTATAGTGCCAGGGGTAAATCAGCCCCAGCATTTT.

The V gene is TRBV5-1, the J gene TRBJ2-3; TRBD1 aligns across 7 bases. J gave up 0 bases and V 4 bases, and 8 bases lay outside the gene matches. This CDR3 has 16 amino acids. Germline V gene lookup returns CDR1 SGHRS and CDR2 YFSETQ. CDR3 coding DNA: TGCGCCAGCAGCCCCGGATGGGGACAGAGCACAGATACGCAGTATTTT. This gives the protein CASSPGWGQSTDTQYF.

The V gene is TRBV5-1, the J gene TRBJ2-1, with 15 bases that match TRBD2. Germline V lookup: CDR1 SGHRS, CDR2 YFSETQ. With V trimmed by 4 bases and J by 0 bases, 11 bases remained unmatched. The CDR3 is made up of 20 amino acids. In DNA, the CDR3 is TGCGCCAGCAGCGGTGGACTAGCGGGAGGGCCCGGAGGCTCCTACAATGAGCAGTTCTTC. It encodes CASSGGLAGGPGGSYNEQFF.

This chain uses TRBV6-5 with TRBJ1-1; D is perhaps TRBD1 (5 bases). Trimming took 3 bases from V and 2 from J, leaving 7 bases between them. The germline gives CDR1 MNHEY, CDR2 SVGAGI. The CDR3 extends over 13 amino acids. DNA of the CDR3: TGTGCCAGCAGTTATCAGGGTAACACTGAAGCTTTCTTT. Its translation is CASSYQGNTEAFF.

The chain joins TRBV7-3 to TRBJ2-1; D unclear. V was shortened by 2 bases and J by 2 bases, with 13 bases between the two germline ends. Germline assignment: CDR1 SGHTA and CDR2 FQGTGA. The CDR3 runs 16 residues. The CDR3, as DNA: TGTGCCAGCAGCTTATCGAACAGCAAGGCCTACAATGAGCAGTTCTTC. Its protein product is CASSLSNSKAYNEQFF.

The genes are TRBV7-6 and TRBJ2-7, with D hard to call. CDR3 size: 15 residues. Germline lookup yields CDR1 SGHVS and CDR2 FNYEAQ. Trimming took off 5 bases at V and 8 bases at J, with 22 bases between the two ends. This CDR3 reads CASSPLAGALPQQYF. The CDR3 nucleotides are TGTGCCAGCAGCCCCTTGGCAGGTGCCCTACCACAGCAGTACTTC.

CDR3 loop: CASSQRQGLNEQFF. The CDR3 DNA follows: TGTGCCAGCAGTCAAAGACAGGGTCTCAATGAGCAGTTCTTC. The chain joins TRBV27 to TRBJ2-1; 7 nucleotides line up with TRBD1. This CDR3 has 14 residues. Germline-derived CDR1 and CDR2 are MNHEY and SMNVEV (reference sequence). Trimming cost V 5 bases and J 6 bases; bases outside gene matches: 7.

V is TRBV9 and J is TRBJ2-5; 10 bases are a match to TRBD2. The length of the CDR3 is 13 residues. Germline trimming cut 0 bases from V and 11 bases from J; bases unmatched to any gene: 4. The germline V gene encodes CDR1 SGDLS and CDR2 YYNGEE. CDR3 sequence: CASSVDLAGVQYF. CDR3 nucleotide sequence: TGTGCCAGCAGCGTAGACCTAGCGGGAGTGCAGTACTTC.

V is TRBV15 and J is TRBJ1-1; D may be TRBD1 (5 bases). The length of the CDR3 is 15 residues. Germline V gene lookup returns CDR1 LNHNV and CDR2 YYDKDF (reference sequence). V was clipped by 0 bases and J by 1 base, with 9 bases between them. Written as DNA, the CDR3 is TGTGCCACCAGCAGAGATTTGGGGGGGAACACTGAAGCTTTCTTT. Translated: CATSRDLGGNTEAFF.

The genes are TRBV6-1 and TRBJ2-6; no reliable D call. V was clipped by 4 bases and J by 0 bases, with 13 bases between them. This CDR3 spans 17 amino acids. CDR1 is MNHNS and CDR2 is SASEGT in the germline V gene. The CDR3 here is CASSGSEALSGANVLTF. In DNA form, the CDR3 reads TGTGCCAGCAGTGGGTCAGAGGCCCTCTCTGGGGCCAACGTCCTGACTTTC.

The count of this clone is one. V is TRBV19 and J is TRBJ1-1; 10 nucleotides align to TRBD1. CDR3 length equals 13 residues. Germline V gene lookup returns CDR1 LNHDA and CDR2 SQIVND (reference sequence). V was clipped by 9 bases and J by 0 bases; unmatched bases: 1. CDR3 in amino acids: CASGQGVNTEAFF. CDR3 nucleotides: TGTGCCAGCGGACAGGGGGTGAACACTGAAGCTTTCTTT.

The V and J genes are TRBV27 and TRBJ2-7; 9 nucleotides match TRBD2. Looked up from germline, CDR1 is MNHEY and CDR2 is SMNVEV (reference sequence). The V and J ends lost 3 bases and 6 bases, in that order; junction bases with no gene match: 9. There are 15 residues in the CDR3. In nucleotides, the CDR3 is TGTGCCAGCAGTTTTATGGGGCGGGGGGGCCTCGAGCAGTACTTC. This gives the protein CASSFMGRGGLEQYF.

This clone was seen once. J is TRBJ2-7 and V is TRBV15; a weak D match, TRBD1 (6 bases). V was cut by 0 bases and J by 0 bases, with 9 bases left in between. CDR3 length equals 15 residues. Germline V gene lookup returns CDR1 LNHNV and CDR2 YYDKDF (reference sequence). The CDR3 spells CATSREMTGSYEQYF. The CDR3 DNA is TGTGCCACCAGCAGAGAAATGACAGGCTCCTACGAGCAGTACTTC.

The V gene is TRBV5-1, the J gene TRBJ2-7; TRBD1 is a possible D gene (5 bases). CDR1 and CDR2 from the germline V gene are SGHRS and YFSETQ. CDR3 length: 13 amino acids. Trimming pared 2 bases from V and 7 bases from J, leaving 13 bases between. The DNA for the CDR3 is TGCGCCAGCAGCTTTCGACAGTCGGGTGAGCAGTACTTC. It codes for CASSFRQSGEQYF.

This chain connects TRBV5-1 to TRBJ2-7, with TRBD1 matching over 7 bases. The J segment lost 6 bases and the V segment lost 6 bases, leaving 12 bases of the junction unmatched. The germline V gene has CDR1 SGHRS and CDR2 YFSETQ. The CDR3 contains 14 residues. CDR3 DNA sequence: TGCGCCAGCAAGTCAGGGGGAATGTTCGGCGAGCAGTACTTC. The encoded protein is CASKSGGMFGEQYF.

Remarks on this clone: Compared with germline, one end of the junction differs, possibly owing to a read error. The rearrangement uses TRBV7-9 and TRBJ2-1; D ambiguous. Germline V lookup: CDR1 SEHNR, CDR2 FQNEAQ (reference sequence). This CDR3 comprises 12 residues. CDR3 bases: TGTTCCAGCAGCGAACAGCTGAATGAGCAGTTCTTC. Translation: CSSSEQLNEQFF. The variable domain in full, with the rest retrieved from reference TRBV7-9 and TRBJ2-1, is DTGVSQNPRHKITKRGQNVTFRCDPISEHNRLYWYRQTLGQGPEFLTYFQNEAQLEKSRLLSDRFSAERPKGSFSTLEIQRTEQGDSAMYLCSSSEQLNEQFFGPGTRLTVL.

The chain joins TRBV28 to TRBJ1-2; a possible D gene is TRBD1 (6 bases). The V end lost 10 bases, the J end lost 5 bases, and 14 bases lay between the germline ends. This CDR3 comprises 12 residues. Per the germline V gene, CDR1 is MDHEN and CDR2 is SYDVKM. Here the CDR3 reads CATGGQYYGYTF. The CDR3 DNA sequence: TGTGCCACCGGGGGGCAATATTATGGCTACACCTTC.

This clone was detected only once. This sequence joins TRBV9 and TRBJ2-7; 8 bases fit TRBD1. V was clipped by 0 bases and J by 9 bases; unmatched bases: 8. This CDR3 comprises 14 residues. The V gene's germline CDR1 is SGDLS and CDR2 YYNGEE. CDR3 region: CASSVGDRTLGQYF. The CDR3 DNA reads TGTGCCAGCAGCGTAGGGGACAGGACCCTAGGGCAGTACTTC. The full variable domain, rest sourced from reference TRBV9 and TRBJ2-7, is DSGVTQTPKHLITATGQRVTLRCSPRSGDLSVYWYQQSLDQGLQFLIQYYNGEERAKGNILERFSAQQFPDLHSELNLSSLELGDSALYFCASSVGDRTLGQYFGPGTRLTVT.